This T cell receptor (beta chain) emerged from a study of early T cells in non-severe SARS-CoV-2 infection. Background on the study: Sequencing of bulk RNA from unsorted whole blood was done, without chain pairing. Study observations and caveats: VDJdb matches were skewed toward anti-spike CD8 T cell responses.

Attachment of unique molecular identifiers was made to individual cDNA molecules. TCRdb re-analysed the 5' RACE reads in MiXCR, keeping a single row per CDR3 protein. The sample yields around 81,000 distinct CDR3 sequences, 11% to 15% seen once. CDR3 size: 14 residues. Trimming pared 5 bases from V and 3 bases from J, leaving 10 bases between. CDR1 is MDHEN and CDR2 is SYDVKM in the germline V gene. Turning to this clonotype: The antigen is undetermined.

Sequenced sample: whole blood. This chain links TRBV28 with TRBJ2-2; TRBD1 is a possible D gene (6 bases). This clonotype was sampled from an adult who was a healthcare worker with PCR-confirmed SARS-CoV-2 infection or an uninfected control (not recorded which). The CDR3 here is CASSGYRDTGELFF. CDR3 in DNA: TGTGCCAGCAGTGGTTACAGGGACACCGGGGAGCTGTTTTTT.